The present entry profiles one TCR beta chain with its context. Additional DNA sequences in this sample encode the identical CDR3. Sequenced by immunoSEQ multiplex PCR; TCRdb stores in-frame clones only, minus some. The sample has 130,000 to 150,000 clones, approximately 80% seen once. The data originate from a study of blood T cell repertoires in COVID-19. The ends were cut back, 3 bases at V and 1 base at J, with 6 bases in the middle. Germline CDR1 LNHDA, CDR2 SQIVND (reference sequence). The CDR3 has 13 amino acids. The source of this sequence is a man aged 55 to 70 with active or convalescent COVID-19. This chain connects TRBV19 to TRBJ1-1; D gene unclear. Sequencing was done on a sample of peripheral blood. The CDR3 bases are TGTGCCAGTAGTATCAACTCGAACACTGAAGCTTTCTTT. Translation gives CASSINSNTEAFF. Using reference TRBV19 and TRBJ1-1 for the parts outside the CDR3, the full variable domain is DGGITQSPKYLFRKEGQNVTLSCEQNLNHDAMYWYRQDPGQGLRLIYYSQIVNDFQKGDIAEGYSVSREKKESFPLTVTSAQKNPTAFYLCASSINSNTEAFFGQGTRLTVV.